The present entry profiles one T cell receptor (beta chain) with its context. These data come from a study of blood T cell repertoires in COVID-19. About the research overall: Acute and convalescent COVID-19 samples came from the United States, Italy and Spain. T cells, B-cell-depleted T cells, or PBMCs provided the cDNA or gDNA that served as material.

As originally analysed: Counts of nucleated cells, estimated from reference gene primer amplification, were obtained. TCRdb's copy holds only in-frame clones and misses some; the assay was immunoSEQ multiplex PCR. V, J and clone size reflect that table, while D and trimming were determined from the DNA. The profile shows some 70,000 clones, about 90% of them singletons. Trimming took 3 bases from V and 5 from J; bases not matched to a gene: 2. The CDR3 is 14 amino acids. In germline, CDR1 is LNHDA, CDR2 SQIVND (reference sequence). V is TRBV19 and J is TRBJ2-1; 9 nucleotides agree with TRBD2. The sequence came from a human donor in a cohort sampled during active COVID-19. Sequenced sample: peripheral blood. Here the CDR3 reads CASSMGLAHNEQFF. In DNA form, the CDR3 reads TGTGCCAGTAGTATGGGACTAGCTCACAATGAGCAGTTCTTC.